Following are 21 T cell receptor beta chains from one sample sequenced in a study of response to subunit inactivated influenza vaccine. TCRdb redid the calling of the RT-PCR reads with MiXCR, one entry per CDR3 protein. This repertoire shows about 240,000 distinct CDR3 sequences, 12% found once; its top ten account for 7.8%. The source material was non-naive T cells sorted from PBMCs, sampled less than 15 days before vaccination. All receptors come from a man in his fifties who received an inactivated influenza vaccine.

This clonotype occurred a few times. V gene TRBV20-1 combines with J gene TRBJ2-7, with TRBD2 identical over 8 bases. The germline gives CDR1 DFQATT, CDR2 SNEGSKA (reference sequence). J gave up 0 bases and V 6 bases, and 7 bases lay outside the gene matches. There are 14 residues in the CDR3. Here the CDR3 DNA reads TGCAGTGCCCATAGCGGGACTCCCTCCTACGAGCAGTACTTC. Translating gives CSAHSGTPSYEQYF.

This clonotype was observed many times. The junction departs from germline at one end; a sequencing error may be responsible. The chain has TRBV7-2 and TRBJ2-1, with 13 bases lining up with TRBD2. CDR3 size: 13 residues. Germline V gene sequence: CDR1 SGHTA, CDR2 FQGNSA. The CDR3 sequence is CASSQTSGGREVF. The CDR3 DNA reads TGTGCCAGCAGCCAGACTAGCGGGGGGCGAGAGGTCTTC.

The table lists this clonotype with many counts. The rearrangement joins TRBV10-3 to TRBJ2-6; 11 nucleotides line up with TRBD1. The ends lost 6 bases at V and 4 bases at J; junction bases unmatched: 11. The germline gives CDR1 ENHRY, CDR2 SYGVKD. The CDR3 has 18 amino acids. The CDR3 DNA follows: TGTGCCATCAGAGGCGGACAGGGGGCATCGTCCGGGGCCAACGTCCTGACTTTC. As protein: CAIRGGQGASSGANVLTF.

This clonotype has more than one count but fewer than ten. A much larger clone lies one base from this, so it may be a read error. V is TRBV14 and J is TRBJ2-1; 7 bases fit TRBD1. The germline gives CDR1 SGHDN, CDR2 FVKESK. CDR3 length: 15 residues. J was trimmed by 2 bases and V by 1 base; bases with no gene match: 2. CDR3 residues: CASSQGQGPYNEQFF. The CDR3 nucleotides read TGTGCCAGCAGCCAAGGACAGGGCCCCTACAATGAGCAGTTCTTC.

The genes are TRBV6-5 and TRBJ2-1; no clear D gene. In germline, CDR1 is MNHEY, CDR2 SVGAGI. V lost 1 base to trimming and J lost 8 bases, with 12 bases between them. CDR3 length equals 14 residues. CDR3 region: CASSYLGKADEQFF. CDR3 sequence (DNA): TGTGCCAGCAGTTACTTGGGGAAGGCAGATGAGCAGTTCTTC.

The chain uses TRBV4-2 and TRBJ2-1; 8 bases align to TRBD2. Trimming took 4 bases from V and 3 from J; bases not matched to a gene: 8. Germline V gene data show CDR1 as LGHNA and CDR2 as YNFKEQ. CDR3 length equals 16 residues. DNA for the CDR3: TGTGCCAGCAGCCTAGGCGCGGGGGGTTACTACAATGAGCAGTTCTTC. Translated, it gives CASSLGAGGYYNEQFF.

The chain couples TRBV28 to TRBJ2-3; D uncertain. The CDR3 runs 15 residues. Germline V gene data show CDR1 as MDHEN and CDR2 as SYDVKM. V lost 3 bases and J 1 base, leaving 11 bases between the germline ends. CDR3 region: CASSLEKWGTDTQYF. The CDR3 DNA follows: TGTGCCAGCAGTTTGGAGAAGTGGGGCACAGATACGCAGTATTTT. Looking up the rest from reference TRBV28 and TRBJ2-3 gives the full variable domain: DVKVTQSSRYLVKRTGEKVFLECVQDMDHENMFWYRQDPGLGLRLIYFSYDVKMKEKGDIPEGYSVSREKKERFSLILESASTNQTSMYLCASSLEKWGTDTQYFGPGTRLTVL.

In this sample, this clonotype turned up many times. V gene TRBV4-1 combines with J gene TRBJ2-1; 11 bases agree with TRBD2. Germline CDR1 MGHRA, CDR2 YSYEKL. CDR3 length: 17 residues. V was clipped by 2 bases and J by 1 base; unmatched bases: 4. The chain's CDR3 is CASSQLAGGRSYNEQFF. As DNA, the CDR3 is TGCGCCAGCAGCCAACTAGCGGGGGGTCGGTCCTACAATGAGCAGTTCTTC.

The genes are TRBV4-2 and TRBJ1-5, with unresolved D. The germline V gene has CDR1 LGHNA and CDR2 YNFKEQ. Trimming left V 1 base short and J 3 bases short, with 13 bases between. CDR3 length: 16 amino acids. In DNA form, the CDR3 reads TGTGCCAGCAGCCAAGCATTGGCAGTGACCAATCAGCCCCAGCATTTT. Residues: CASSQALAVTNQPQHF.

The chain couples TRBV12-3 or TRBV12-4 to TRBJ1-2; tentative D call: TRBD1 (5 bases). The CDR3 is made up of 10 amino acids. V was cut by 8 bases and J by 10 bases, with 11 bases left in between. The CDR3 reads CASGTQAYTF. CDR3 bases: TGTGCCAGCGGGACGCAGGCCTACACCTTC.

V gene TRBV30 combines with J gene TRBJ2-3; 15 nucleotides align to TRBD2. Germline values: CDR1 GTSNPN, CDR2 SVGIG (reference sequence). The CDR3 is 20 residues long. V was pared by 0 bases and J by 5 bases, with 15 bases of the junction left unmatched. The CDR3 nucleotides read TGTGCCTGGAGTGTACTAGGACTAGCGGGAGGGCAGGTCTTCAGAGATACGCAGTATTTT. Protein: CAWSVLGLAGGQVFRDTQYF.

The chain has TRBV11-2 and TRBJ2-7, with a weak D call TRBD2 (6 bases). Germline CDR1 SGHAT, CDR2 FQNNGV. Trimming cost V 5 bases and J 4 bases, with 15 bases left between them. This CDR3 region has 14 residues. CDR3 sequence reads: CASSLDYQEYEQYF. CDR3 in DNA: TGTGCCAGCAGCCTGGACTACCAAGAATACGAGCAGTACTTC.

This clonotype was detected ten times or more. The V call is TRBV20-1, the J call TRBJ2-7, with 8 bases fitting TRBD2. CDR1 is DFQATT, CDR2 SNEGSKA, per germline (reference sequence). V lost 6 bases to trimming and J lost 2 bases; unmatched junction nucleotides: 6. This CDR3 has 13 amino acids. The CDR3 DNA sequence: TGCAGTGCCAAGACGGGAGGGCCCTACGAGCAGTACTTC. This sequence encodes CSAKTGGPYEQYF.

For this clonotype: This could be a read error, since a much larger clone is one nucleotide away. This chain uses TRBV7-2 with TRBJ2-3; 7 nucleotides align to TRBD2. In germline, CDR1 is SGHTA, CDR2 FQGNSA. J gave up 4 bases and V 6 bases, and 16 bases lay outside the gene matches. This CDR3 is 17 amino acids long. The CDR3 is CASSFLMGGCRSDTQYF. The CDR3 DNA reads as TGTGCCAGCAGTTTCCTTATGGGGGGGTGCAGGTCAGATACGCAGTATTTT.

The V call is TRBV11-1, the J call TRBJ2-1; the D gene is possibly TRBD1 (5 bases). V lost 5 bases and J 7 bases, leaving 24 bases between the germline ends. Germline CDR1 SGHAT, CDR2 FQDESV (reference sequence). The CDR3 contains 17 residues. This CDR3 is CASSPASIGAVLNEQFF. Written as DNA, the CDR3 is TGTGCCAGCAGCCCAGCGAGCATTGGGGCGGTGTTGAATGAGCAGTTCTTC.

This clonotype was seen ten or more times. For the CDR3, the DNA is TGCGCCAGCAGCTTGGAAGGGCTGTCTAGCACAGATACGCAGTATTTT. Its translation is CASSLEGLSSTDTQYF. The chain is built from TRBV5-1 and TRBJ2-3; D gene uncertain. Per germline, CDR1 SGHRS and CDR2 YFSETQ. The CDR3 is 16 residues long. Between the trimmed V and J ends, which lost 0 bases and 0 bases, there was a span of 11 bases.

This clonotype was recorded a few times. The chain carries TRBV7-6 and TRBJ2-1; 10 bases fit TRBD2. Trimming cost V 1 base and J 8 bases; bases outside gene matches: 8. The CDR3 spans 16 residues. Germline-derived CDR1 and CDR2 are SGHVS and FNYEAQ. This chain's CDR3 is CASSLEGAGGWYEQFF. CDR3 DNA: TGTGCCAGCAGCTTAGAAGGAGCGGGAGGGTGGTATGAGCAGTTCTTC.

This clonotype occurred a few times. This rearrangement joins TRBV5-5 to TRBJ2-1; D possibly corresponds to TRBD1 (5 bases). Deletions cut 2 bases from V and 5 bases from J, with 11 bases between. CDR1 and CDR2 from the germline V gene are SGHKS and YYEKEE (reference sequence). The CDR3 covers 14 residues. CDR3 sequence (DNA): TGTGCCAGCAGCTTAGGGGCTAGAAACAATGAGCAGTTCTTC. This codes for CASSLGARNNEQFF.

This clonotype has more than one count but fewer than ten. The chain carries TRBV20-1 and TRBJ2-5; 7 bases are a match to TRBD1. Germline CDR1 and CDR2: DFQATT and SNEGSKA (reference sequence). This CDR3 contains 14 residues. V lost 3 bases to trimming and J lost 6 bases; unmatched junction nucleotides: 10. The chain's CDR3 is CSASHRGGMKTQYF. The CDR3 coding sequence is TGCAGTGCTAGTCACAGGGGCGGAATGAAGACCCAGTACTTC.

This rearrangement joins TRBV15 to TRBJ2-7; TRBD1 is a possible D gene (6 bases). Germline CDR1 reads LNHNV; CDR2 reads YYDKDF (reference sequence). The CDR3 is 13 amino acids. V lost 6 bases and J lost 5, with 14 bases in between. The CDR3 reads CATRGHVSHEQYF. CDR3 DNA: TGTGCCACCAGGGGACACGTGTCCCACGAGCAGTACTTC.

This clonotype has a handful of counts. J is TRBJ2-7 and V is TRBV24-1, with D possibly TRBD1 on 5 matching bases. The germline CDR1 and CDR2 sequences are KGHDR and SFDVKD. The CDR3 is 14 amino acids. Trimming pared 3 bases from V and 5 bases from J, leaving 13 bases between. This chain's CDR3 is CATSDIGRANEQYF. CDR3 bases: TGTGCCACCAGTGATATTGGCAGGGCCAACGAGCAGTACTTC.